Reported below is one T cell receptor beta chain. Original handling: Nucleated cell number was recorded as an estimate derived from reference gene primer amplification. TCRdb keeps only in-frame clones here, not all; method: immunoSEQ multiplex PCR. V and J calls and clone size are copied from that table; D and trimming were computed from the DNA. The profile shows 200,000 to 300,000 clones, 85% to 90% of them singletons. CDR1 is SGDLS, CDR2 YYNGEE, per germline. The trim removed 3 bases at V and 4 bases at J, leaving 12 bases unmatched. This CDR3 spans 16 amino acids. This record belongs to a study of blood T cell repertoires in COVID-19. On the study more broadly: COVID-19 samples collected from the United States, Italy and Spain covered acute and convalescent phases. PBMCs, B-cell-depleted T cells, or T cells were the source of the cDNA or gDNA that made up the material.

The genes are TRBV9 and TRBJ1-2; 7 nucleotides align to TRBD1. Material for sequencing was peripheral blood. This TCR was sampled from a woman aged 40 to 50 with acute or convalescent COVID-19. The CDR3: CASSDTQLGQSYGYTF. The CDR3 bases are TGTGCCAGCAGCGACACTCAACTGGGACAGAGCTATGGCTACACCTTC.